The rows below give T cell receptor beta chains drawn from one sample of a study of radiotherapy plus CTLA-4 blockade in lung cancer. Profiled with immunoSEQ multiplex PCR; TCRdb holds only in-frame clones, not every one. This table holds approximately 85,000 clones, 70% to 90% found once. The sample was peripheral blood, taken from a patient treated with radiotherapy plus ipilimumab. The source of these receptors is a human donor with non-small cell lung cancer who had a partial response to radiotherapy plus ipilimumab. CDR3s include the opening cysteine and the closing phenylalanine or tryptophan. The D gene is left open where the match is weak. For some rows the clone size is stated as once, few or many, or as a class when expanded; others skip it.

TRBJ2-1	NA	TRBV29-1	TRBD2	CSVERLAGAEQFF	TGCAGCGTTGAAAGACTAGCGGGAGCTGAGCAGTTCTTC
TRBJ1-5	NA	TRBV10-1	NA	CASSEGAQPQHF	TGCGCCAGCAGTGAGGGGGCGCAGCCCCAGCATTTT
TRBJ2-2	few	TRBV6-6	NA	CASSKRANTGELFF	TGTGCCAGCAGTAAGCGGGCGAACACCGGGGAGCTGTTTTTT
TRBJ1-2	NA	TRBV28	NA	CASSLSPQGGGYGYTF	TGTGCCAGCAGTTTATCGCCGCAGGGCGGTGGCTATGGCTACACCTTC
TRBJ1-3	few	TRBV28	NA	CASSLGEGVFTIYF	TGTGCCAGCAGTTTGGGAGAGGGAGTTTTCACCATATATTTT
TRBJ2-5	NA	TRBV11-3	TRBD2	CASSPGLAQETQYF	TGTGCCAGCAGCCCTGGACTAGCTCAAGAGACCCAGTACTTC
TRBJ1-2	once	TRBV7-2	TRBD1	CASSLDRGRAGYTF	TGTGCCAGCAGCTTAGACAGGGGGCGAGCTGGCTACACCTTC
TRBJ1-6	NA	TRBV2	NA	CASRTTEFGANSPLHF	TGTGCCAGCAGAACGACGGAGTTTGGGGCGAATTCACCCCTCCACTTT
TRBJ1-2	NA	TRBV7-2	TRBD1	CASSLGTGVYGYTF	TGTGCCAGCAGCTTGGGGACAGGGGTCTATGGCTACACCTTC
TRBJ2-5	NA	TRBV7-2	TRBD2	CASSRALAEETQYF	TGTGCCAGCAGCCGAGCTCTAGCGGAAGAGACCCAGTACTTC
TRBJ1-5	NA	TRBV28	NA	CASSFQGSNQPQHF	TGTGCCAGCAGTTTTCAGGGGAGCAATCAGCCCCAGCATTTT
TRBJ2-7	few	TRBV30	NA	CAWSAGAHAAYEQYF	TGTGCCTGGAGTGCAGGGGCCCATGCAGCCTACGAGCAGTACTTC
TRBJ2-6	NA	TRBV28	TRBD2	CASSKAGSGANVLTF	TGTGCCAGCAGTAAAGCGGGGTCCGGGGCCAACGTCCTGACTTTC
TRBJ2-1	once	TRBV6-1	TRBD1	CASSWDSQGFF	TGTGCCAGCAGTTGGGACAGTCAAGGGTTCTTC
TRBJ2-5	NA	TRBV28	TRBD1	CASSLPTGGVETQYF	TGTGCCAGCAGCCTCCCCACAGGGGGCGTAGAGACCCAGTACTTC
TRBJ2-7	NA	TRBV5-1	TRBD1	CASSPDGQGYYEQYF	TGCGCCAGCAGCCCGGACGGACAGGGATACTACGAGCAGTACTTC